A selection of T cell receptor beta chains follows, all from one sample in a study of cytomegalovirus exposure and HLA in healthy donors. TCRdb keeps only in-frame clones here, not all; method: immunoSEQ multiplex PCR. The sample has under 200,000 clones; about 85% are singletons. The sample comprised PBMCs. The origin of the receptors is a man younger than 35 in good health and CMV-seronegative. Each CDR3 is given with its conserved first and last residue. The D gene is left open where the match is weak. The size of a clone is reported for some rows only, either as once, few or many, or as a class for expanded clones.

.,TRBV28,TRBD1,TRBJ2-7,TGTGCCAGCAGTTTAACAGGGGCGCACAGCACAAAATCCTACGAGCAGTACTTC,CASSLTGAHSTKSYEQYF
.,TRBV28,.,TRBJ1-5,TGTGCCGAAAGACCAGCAGGGATCAATCAGCCCCAGCATTTT,CAERPAGINQPQHF
.,TRBV7-9,.,TRBJ2-2,TGTGCCAGCAGCTTGTTCAGGGGTCACACCGGGGAGCTGTTTTTT,CASSLFRGHTGELFF
few,TRBV28,.,TRBJ2-5,TGTGCCAGCAGTTTAGGGGGCAGGGGCCTCCAAGAGACCCAGTACTTC,CASSLGGRGLQETQYF
.,TRBV28,.,TRBJ1-1,TGTGCCAGCAGATCGACCGACTACACTGAAGCTTTCTTT,CASRSTDYTEAFF
.,TRBV7-9,.,TRBJ1-5,TGTGCCAGCAGCTCCGGGACATGGAATAGCAATCAGCCCCAGCATTTT,CASSSGTWNSNQPQHF
.,TRBV19,.,TRBJ2-7,TGTGCCAGTAGTATTTCCAGGGTGTCCTACGAGCAGTACTTC,CASSISRVSYEQYF
once,TRBV4-3,TRBD2,TRBJ2-3,TGCGCCAGCAACCCTAGCGGGAGTCCTGCAGATACGCAGTATTTT,CASNPSGSPADTQYF
.,TRBV6-6,.,TRBJ1-5,TGTGCCAGCAGCCCCGGACAGTCCGCCCAGCCCCAGCATTTT,CASSPGQSAQPQHF
.,TRBV6-9,.,TRBJ2-4,TGTGCCAGCACAACAGGGTTAACCAAAAACATTCAGTACTTC,CASTTGLTKNIQYF
.,TRBV5-4,TRBD1,TRBJ1-3,TGTGCCAGCAGCCGACAGGGGAGCTCTGGAAACACCATATATTTT,CASSRQGSSGNTIYF
.,TRBV4-1,TRBD2,TRBJ2-3,TGCGCCAGCAGCCCCGGGACTAGCATAGATACAGATACGCAGTATTTT,CASSPGTSIDTDTQYF
.,TRBV4-3,.,TRBJ1-2,TGCGCCAGCAGCCCTTCGCGGCAGGGGGGCTACACCTTC,CASSPSRQGGYTF
.,TRBV7-2,TRBD2,TRBJ2-3,TGTGCCAGCAGCTTAGCGATTAGCGGGGGGTCAGATACGCAGTATTTT,CASSLAISGGSDTQYF
.,TRBV27,.,TRBJ1-4,TGTGCCAGCAGCTCCCCAGGGGAGTCTAATGAAAAACTGTTTTTT,CASSSPGESNEKLFF
once,TRBV11-3,.,TRBJ2-7,TGTGCCAGCAGCTTTTCCCCAGGGGACGAGCAGTACTTC,CASSFSPGDEQYF
few,TRBV7-8,TRBD1,TRBJ2-7,TGTGCCAGCAGCTTGGACAGGGACCACGAGCAGTACTTC,CASSLDRDHEQYF
.,TRBV7-2,TRBD1,TRBJ1-1,TGTGCCAGCAGCAAGGGACAGGGAATAACTGAAGCTTTCTTT,CASSKGQGITEAFF
.,TRBV29-1,TRBD1,TRBJ1-1,TGCAGCGTAGAGACAGGGGGGGCTAACGCTGAAGCTTTCTTT,CSVETGGANAEAFF
.,TRBV5-6,.,TRBJ2-1,TGTGCCAGCAGCTTGGATCAGGGCTCCTACAATGAGCAGTTCTTC,CASSLDQGSYNEQFF
few,TRBV7-2,TRBD2,TRBJ2-2,TGTGCCAGCAGCCATTTTTCGTCCTCGGGACTAACGAACACCGGGGAGCTGTTTTTT,CASSHFSSSGLTNTGELFF